Here is one TCR beta chain with its context. The data originate from a study of blood T cell repertoires in COVID-19. V was cut by 7 bases and J by 2 bases, with 12 bases left in between. The germline gives CDR1 SGHRS, CDR2 YFSETQ. This CDR3 region has 13 residues. Here immunoSEQ multiplex PCR was the method, and the copy in TCRdb shows in-frame clones only, minus some. Here the sample spans more than 90,000 clones, roughly four fifths being singletons. Sample: peripheral blood. The receptor was derived from a man aged 55-75 years with acute or convalescent COVID-19. The chain uses TRBV5-1 and TRBJ1-1; D possibly corresponds to TRBD1 (5 bases). The chain's CDR3 is CASADSRNTEAFF. For the CDR3, the DNA is TGCGCCAGCGCAGACAGTAGAAACACTGAAGCTTTCTTT.